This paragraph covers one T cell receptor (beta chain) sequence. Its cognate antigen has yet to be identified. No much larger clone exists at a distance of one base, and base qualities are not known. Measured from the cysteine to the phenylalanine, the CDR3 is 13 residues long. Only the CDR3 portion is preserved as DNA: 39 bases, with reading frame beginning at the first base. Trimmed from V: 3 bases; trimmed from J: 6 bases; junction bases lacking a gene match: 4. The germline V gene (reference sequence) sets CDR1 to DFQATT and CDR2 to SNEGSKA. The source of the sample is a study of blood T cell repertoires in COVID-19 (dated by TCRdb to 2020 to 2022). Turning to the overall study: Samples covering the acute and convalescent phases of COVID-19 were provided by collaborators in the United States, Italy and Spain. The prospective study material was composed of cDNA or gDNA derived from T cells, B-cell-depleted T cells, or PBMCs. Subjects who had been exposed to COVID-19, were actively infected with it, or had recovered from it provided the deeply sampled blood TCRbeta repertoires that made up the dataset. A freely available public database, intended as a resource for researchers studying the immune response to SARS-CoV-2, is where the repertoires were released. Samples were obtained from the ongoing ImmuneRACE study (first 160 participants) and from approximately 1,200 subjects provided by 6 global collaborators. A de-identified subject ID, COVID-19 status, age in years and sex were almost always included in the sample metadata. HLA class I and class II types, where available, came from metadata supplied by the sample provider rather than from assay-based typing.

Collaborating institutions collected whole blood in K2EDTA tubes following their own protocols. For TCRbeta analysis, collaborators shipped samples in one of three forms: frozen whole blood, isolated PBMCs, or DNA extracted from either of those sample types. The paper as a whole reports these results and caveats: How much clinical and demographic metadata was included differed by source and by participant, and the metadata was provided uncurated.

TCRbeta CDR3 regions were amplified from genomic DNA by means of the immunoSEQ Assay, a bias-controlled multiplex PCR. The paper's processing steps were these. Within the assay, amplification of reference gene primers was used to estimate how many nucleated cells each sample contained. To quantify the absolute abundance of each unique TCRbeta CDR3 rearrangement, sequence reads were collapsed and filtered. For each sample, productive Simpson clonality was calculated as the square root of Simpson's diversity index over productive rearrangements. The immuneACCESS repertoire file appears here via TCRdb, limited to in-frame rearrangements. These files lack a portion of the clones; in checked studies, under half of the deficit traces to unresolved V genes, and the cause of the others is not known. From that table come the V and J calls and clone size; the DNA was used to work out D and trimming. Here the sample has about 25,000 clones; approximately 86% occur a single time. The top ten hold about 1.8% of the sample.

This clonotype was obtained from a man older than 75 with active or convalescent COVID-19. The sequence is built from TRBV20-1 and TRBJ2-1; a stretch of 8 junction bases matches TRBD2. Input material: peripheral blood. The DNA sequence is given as TGCAGTGCTAGTCTAAGCGGGAGCAATGAGCAGTTCTTC. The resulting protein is CSASLSGSNEQFF.